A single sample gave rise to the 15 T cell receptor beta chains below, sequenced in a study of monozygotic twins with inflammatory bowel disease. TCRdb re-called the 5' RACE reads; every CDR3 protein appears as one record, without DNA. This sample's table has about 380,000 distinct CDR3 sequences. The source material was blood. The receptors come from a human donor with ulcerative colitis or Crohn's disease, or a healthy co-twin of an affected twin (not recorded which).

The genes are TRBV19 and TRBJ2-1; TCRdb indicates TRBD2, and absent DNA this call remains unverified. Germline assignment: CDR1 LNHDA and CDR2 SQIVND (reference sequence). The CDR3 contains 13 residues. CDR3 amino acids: CASSGALGDEQFF.

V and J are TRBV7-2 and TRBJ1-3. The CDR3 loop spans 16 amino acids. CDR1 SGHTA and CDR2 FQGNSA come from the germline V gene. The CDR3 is CASSLVPAGTGNTIYF.

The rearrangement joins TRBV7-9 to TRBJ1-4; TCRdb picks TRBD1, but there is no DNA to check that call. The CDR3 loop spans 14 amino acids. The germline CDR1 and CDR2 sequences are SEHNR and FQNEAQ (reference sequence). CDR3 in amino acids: CASSQGRADEKLFF.

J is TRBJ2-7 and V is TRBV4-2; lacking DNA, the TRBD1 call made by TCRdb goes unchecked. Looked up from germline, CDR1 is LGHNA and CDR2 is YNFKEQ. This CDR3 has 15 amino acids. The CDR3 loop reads CASSQVGTGVYEQYF.

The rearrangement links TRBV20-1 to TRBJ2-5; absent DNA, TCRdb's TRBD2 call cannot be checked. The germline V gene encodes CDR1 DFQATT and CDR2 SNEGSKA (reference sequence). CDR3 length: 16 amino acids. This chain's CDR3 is CSARDRRQPLEETQYF.

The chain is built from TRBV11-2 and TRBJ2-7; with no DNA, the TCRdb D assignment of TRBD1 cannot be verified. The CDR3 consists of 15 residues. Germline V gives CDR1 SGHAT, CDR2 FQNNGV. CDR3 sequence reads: CASSFGTGGTYEQYF.

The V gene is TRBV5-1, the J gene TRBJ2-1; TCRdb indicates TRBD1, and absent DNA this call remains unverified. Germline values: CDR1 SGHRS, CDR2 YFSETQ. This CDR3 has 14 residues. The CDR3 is CASSLGTAYNEQFF.

The CDR3 sequence is CASSQGRAIYGYTF. The V gene is TRBV3-1, the J gene TRBJ1-2. CDR1 and CDR2 from the germline V gene are LGHDT and YNNKEL (reference sequence). The CDR3 sequence is 14 residues long.

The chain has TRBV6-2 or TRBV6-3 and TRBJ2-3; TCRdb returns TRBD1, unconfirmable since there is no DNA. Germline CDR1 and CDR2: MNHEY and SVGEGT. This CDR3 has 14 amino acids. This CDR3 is CASRPTGITDTQYF.

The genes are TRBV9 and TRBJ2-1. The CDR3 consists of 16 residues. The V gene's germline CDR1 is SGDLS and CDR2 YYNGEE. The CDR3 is CASSVGGSYSDNEQFF.

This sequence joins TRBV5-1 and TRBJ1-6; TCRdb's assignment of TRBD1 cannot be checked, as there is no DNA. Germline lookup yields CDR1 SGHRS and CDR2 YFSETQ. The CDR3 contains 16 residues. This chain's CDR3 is CASSTTGSLNNSPLHF.

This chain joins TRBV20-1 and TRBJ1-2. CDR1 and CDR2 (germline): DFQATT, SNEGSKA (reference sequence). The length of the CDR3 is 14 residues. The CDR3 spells CSAPSSSGIYGYTF.

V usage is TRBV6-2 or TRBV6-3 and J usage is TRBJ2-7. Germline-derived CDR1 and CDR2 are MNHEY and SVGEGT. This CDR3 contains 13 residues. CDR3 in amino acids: CASSYSKNGEQYF.

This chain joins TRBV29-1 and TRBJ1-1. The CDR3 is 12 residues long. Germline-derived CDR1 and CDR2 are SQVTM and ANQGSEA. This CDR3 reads CSVEVDYTEAFF.

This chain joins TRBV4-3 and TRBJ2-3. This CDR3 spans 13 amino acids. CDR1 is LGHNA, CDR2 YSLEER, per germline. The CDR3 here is CASSQGITDTQYF.